Listed below are T cell receptor beta chains from one sample, sequenced in a study of tumor and adjacent non-tumor tissue in lung cancer. TCRdb re-derived calls from the multiplex PCR reads in MiXCR, one entry per CDR3 protein. This table has about 93,000 distinct CDR3 sequences, 67% appearing once. Sequenced: lung tumor tissue. Receptors originate from a man between 60 and 75 years old with non-small cell lung cancer. Each CDR3 is given with its conserved first and last residue. Each record gives: clone size, J gene, V gene, D gene, CDR3 DNA, CDR3 protein. D genes are given only for firm matches. Expanded clones get a size class; other rows say once, few or many, or leave the size out.

NA | TRBJ2-1 | TRBV20-1 | NA | TGCGGTGCTTCCGTGACAGACAATGAGCAATTCTTC | CGASVTDNEQFF
many | TRBJ2-7 | TRBV28 | NA | TGTGCCAGCAGCGTAGTTGGGGGCGCGGCAACCTACGAGCAGTACTTC | CASSVVGGAATYEQYF
NA | TRBJ2-7 | TRBV5-1 | TRBD2 | TGCGCCAGCAGCTTGGGGGGACTAGCGGGAGGGCCTTACGAGCAGTACTTC | CASSLGGLAGGPYEQYF
NA | TRBJ1-1 | TRBV5-1 | TRBD1 | TGCGCCAAGGGGACAGGGAACACTGAAGCTTTCTTT | CAKGTGNTEAFF
NA | TRBJ2-7 | TRBV12-3/TRBV12-4 | TRBD2 | TGTGCCAGCAGTTTAAATGCGGGGGGGAAACACGTGCAGTACTTC | CASSLNAGGKHVQYF
NA | TRBJ2-3 | TRBV29-1 | TRBD1 | TGCAGCGTTCCGGGACAGGGAATGGCAGGTATGCAGTATTTT | CSVPGQGMAGMQYF
NA | TRBJ2-3 | TRBV29-1 | TRBD2 | TGCAGCGTCGAAGGCAGAGTTAGCGGGAGCACAGATACGCAGTATTTT | CSVEGRVSGSTDTQYF
NA | TRBJ2-2 | TRBV11-1 | NA | TGTACCAGCAGCTTAGGTGGTGGCAGGAACACCGGGGAGCTACTTTTT | CTSSLGGGRNTGELLF
NA | TRBJ2-2 | TRBV11-2 | NA | TGTGCCAGCAACCCTCGTGTCGCGAACACCGGGAAGCTGTTTTTT | CASNPRVANTGKLFF
NA | TRBJ2-1 | TRBV12-3/TRBV12-4 | TRBD1 | TGTGTCAACAGCCGGGACAGCAATGAGCGGTTCTTC | CVNSRDSNERFF
many | TRBJ2-2 | TRBV29-1 | NA | TGCAGCGTGGTCCGGGACACCTACACCGGGGAGCTGTTTTTT | CSVVRDTYTGELFF
NA | TRBJ2-7 | TRBV4-1 | NA | TGCGCCAGCAGCCAATATCCCCAGGGAAACAACTATTACGAGCAGTACTTC | CASSQYPQGNNYYEQYF
many | TRBJ1-1 | TRBV5-1 | NA | TGCGCCAGCAGCTTGTCCGGGGGCTGGGACACTGAAGCTTTCTTT | CASSLSGGWDTEAFF
NA | TRBJ2-7 | TRBV6-1 | NA | TGTGCCAGCAGTAGTGGACAAACTAAGGACTATGAGCAGTACTTC | CASSSGQTKDYEQYF
many | TRBJ2-2 | TRBV11-1 | NA | TGTGCCAGCAGCTTAGGGAGGGGCCTAAACACCGGGGGGCTGTTTTTT | CASSLGRGLNTGGLFF
NA | TRBJ1-5 | TRBV6-2/TRBV6-3 | NA | TGTGCCAGCAGTAAAACCGGGACGGGGATATTTGGGTCCCAGCATTTT | CASSKTGTGIFGSQHF
many | TRBJ2-7 | TRBV5-4 | TRBD2 | TGTGCCAGCAGCGCCACTAGCGGGGGCTACGAGCAGTACTTC | CASSATSGGYEQYF
few | TRBJ1-2 | TRBV11-2 | NA | TGTGCCAGCAGCCTAACGGGGGGAGGCGGCTACACCTTC | CASSLTGGGGYTF
NA | TRBJ2-7 | TRBV7-9 | NA | TGTGCCAGCAGCGCTCTGAGGACAGCCACCTACGAGCAGTACTTC | CASSALRTATYEQYF
NA | TRBJ2-1 | TRBV28 | TRBD2 | TGTGCCAGCAGCATAGCGGGAGGGAGCTCCTACAGTGAGCAGTTCTTC | CASSIAGGSSYSEQFF
many | TRBJ2-3 | TRBV29-1 | TRBD2 | TGCAGCGTTGATGGTGCTAGCGGGGATGCTAGCACAGATACGCAGTGTTTT | CSVDGASGDASTDTQCF
many | TRBJ1-5 | TRBV4-2 | NA | TGTGCCAGCAGCCAACGAATCGGGACATCTGGAGGGGGCAATCAGCCCCAGCATTTT | CASSQRIGTSGGGNQPQHF
many | TRBJ1-5 | TRBV28 | NA | TGTGCCAGCAGTCCGGGGGGGGGCTATCAGCCCCAGCATTTT | CASSPGGGYQPQHF
NA | TRBJ1-5 | TRBV4-1 | NA | TGCGCCAGCAGGCAAGGGGCCTCGTATCAGCCCCAGCATTTT | CASRQGASYQPQHF
once | TRBJ2-2 | TRBV20-1 | NA | TGCAGCGCGTCCCCCCACATCGGGGAGCTGTCTTTT | CSASPHIGELSF
NA | TRBJ2-1 | TRBV29-1 | NA | TGCGGCGTTGGGAGTGAGCAGTTCTTC | CGVGSEQFF
NA | TRBJ2-1 | TRBV6-6 | NA | TGTGGCAGCAATTATTTTGCAGGGATGGACAATGAGCAGTTCTTC | CGSNYFAGMDNEQFF
NA | TRBJ2-3 | TRBV5-1 | TRBD1 | TGCACCAGCAACAAAGGCGGGCAGGGGGCACCGGATACGCAGTATTTT | CTSNKGGQGAPDTQYF
NA | TRBJ2-2 | TRBV20-1 | NA | TGCAGTGCCCGGAGGGAGCCCGAGGAGCTGTTTTTT | CSARREPEELFF
many | TRBJ2-2 | TRBV7-9 | TRBD2 | TGTGCCAGCAGTCGGGGGGAGTACACCGGGGAGCTGTTTTTT | CASSRGEYTGELFF
NA | TRBJ1-5 | TRBV6-1 | TRBD1 | TGTGCCTGCAGTCCCGGGACAGTGGTGGGCCAGCCCCAGCATTTT | CACSPGTVVGQPQHF
many | TRBJ2-3 | TRBV20-1 | NA | TGCAGTGCTAGAGATCCGCCAGATACGCAGTATTTT | CSARDPPDTQYF
NA | TRBJ1-2 | TRBV6-1 | TRBD1 | TGTGCCAGCACCAGGGACAGGGGTCCCGTCAACTATGGCCACACCTTC | CASTRDRGPVNYGHTF
NA | TRBJ2-7 | TRBV7-8 | NA | TGTGCCAGCAGCCCACAACCGGAACGGGGAGCCTACGAGCAGTACTTC | CASSPQPERGAYEQYF
NA | TRBJ2-2 | TRBV4-1 | NA | TGTGCCAGCAGCCAAGAAGCGGCGGACACTGGGGAGCTGTTTTTT | CASSQEAADTGELFF
medium-sized | TRBJ1-2 | TRBV11-3 | TRBD1 | TGTGCCAGCAGCCCCGGGACAGGGGTTGGCTACACCTTC | CASSPGTGVGYTF
NA | TRBJ2-7 | TRBV11-1 | NA | TGTGCCAGCAGCTTTCCAGGCGTCGCCTACGAGCAGTATTTC | CASSFPGVAYEQYF
NA | TRBJ1-1 | TRBV6-1 | NA | TGTGCCAGCAGAAGGATAGAGAACACTGGAGCTTTCTTT | CASRRIENTGAFF
NA | TRBJ2-5 | TRBV20-1 | NA | TGCAGTGCTAGAGATGCGACGACAGTCCAAGAGACCCAGTACTTC | CSARDATTVQETQYF
NA | TRBJ2-3 | TRBV5-1 | NA | TGCGCCAGCAGCTTGGGATATACGCAGTATTTT | CASSLGYTQYF
NA | TRBJ2-3 | TRBV29-1 | TRBD2 | TGCAGCGTTTATGGGAGGGCCATGAGTACAGATACGCAGTATTTT | CSVYGRAMSTDTQYF
many | TRBJ1-6 | TRBV6-2/TRBV6-3 | NA | TGTGCCAGCTCCGGGCCCAATAATTCACCCCTCCACTTT | CASSGPNNSPLHF
NA | TRBJ2-7 | TRBV9 | TRBD2 | TGTGCCAGCAGCGTGACCTCGGGACTAGCATTGGGCGAGCAGTACTTC | CASSVTSGLALGEQYF
NA | TRBJ1-1 | TRBV20-1 | NA | TGCAGTGCGATCCCCCTAGGCCTTAACATGAACGCTGAAGCTTTCTTT | CSAIPLGLNMNAEAFF
many | TRBJ1-1 | TRBV13 | NA | TGTGCCAGCAGCTTAGGGTTTAGGGGTACTGAAGCTTTCTTT | CASSLGFRGTEAFF
NA | TRBJ2-5 | TRBV11-2 | NA | TGTGCCAGCAGCTTAGCGGTGGGATGGGAGACCCAGTACTTC | CASSLAVGWETQYF
many | TRBJ2-3 | TRBV20-1 | NA | TGCAGTGCCGCGAATTTGGGGGGCCCCACAGATACGCAGTATTTT | CSAANLGGPTDTQYF
many | TRBJ2-7 | TRBV13 | TRBD1 | TGTGCCAGCAGCTTGGAACCGGGACAGACAACCTACGAGCAGTACTTC | CASSLEPGQTTYEQYF
NA | TRBJ1-1 | TRBV5-6 | TRBD1 | TGTGCCAGCAGCCTCGGACAGGAGAACACTGAAGCTTTCTTT | CASSLGQENTEAFF
many | TRBJ2-2 | TRBV9 | NA | TGTGCCAGCAGCGTAGATGGGATGGTCAACACCGGGGAGCTGTTTTTT | CASSVDGMVNTGELFF
NA | TRBJ2-1 | TRBV19 | NA | TGTGCCAGTAGTTCCGGGGGAAGCTCCTACAATGAGCAGTTCTTC | CASSSGGSSYNEQFF
NA | TRBJ1-6 | TRBV6-1 | NA | TGTGCCAGTAGGGTGTATACAGGGAGTAATTCACCCCTCCACTTT | CASRVYTGSNSPLHF
once | TRBJ2-1 | TRBV6-5 | TRBD1 | TGTGTCAGCAAAATAAAGGGGGCGGGTGAGCAGTTATTC | CVSKIKGAGEQLF
NA | TRBJ2-5 | TRBV28 | NA | TGTGCCAGCAGACCCCACAGGGAGGAGACCCAGTACTTC | CASRPHREETQYF
NA | TRBJ2-5 | TRBV5-6 | NA | TGTGCTGGCAGCTTAAACCCGCCCCAGGAGACCCAGTACTTC | CAGSLNPPQETQYF
many | TRBJ2-1 | TRBV29-1 | TRBD1 | TGCAGCGTCACGACAGGGATCCATGAGCAGTTCTTC | CSVTTGIHEQFF
NA | TRBJ1-1 | TRBV4-2 | NA | TGTGTCAGCAGCCAAGAAGCGGCGGGGGGGCGAACTGGAGCTTTCTTT | CVSSQEAAGGRTGAFF
few | TRBJ2-6 | TRBV5-6 | NA | TGTGCCGGATACGGGGCCAACGTCCTGACTTTC | CAGYGANVLTF